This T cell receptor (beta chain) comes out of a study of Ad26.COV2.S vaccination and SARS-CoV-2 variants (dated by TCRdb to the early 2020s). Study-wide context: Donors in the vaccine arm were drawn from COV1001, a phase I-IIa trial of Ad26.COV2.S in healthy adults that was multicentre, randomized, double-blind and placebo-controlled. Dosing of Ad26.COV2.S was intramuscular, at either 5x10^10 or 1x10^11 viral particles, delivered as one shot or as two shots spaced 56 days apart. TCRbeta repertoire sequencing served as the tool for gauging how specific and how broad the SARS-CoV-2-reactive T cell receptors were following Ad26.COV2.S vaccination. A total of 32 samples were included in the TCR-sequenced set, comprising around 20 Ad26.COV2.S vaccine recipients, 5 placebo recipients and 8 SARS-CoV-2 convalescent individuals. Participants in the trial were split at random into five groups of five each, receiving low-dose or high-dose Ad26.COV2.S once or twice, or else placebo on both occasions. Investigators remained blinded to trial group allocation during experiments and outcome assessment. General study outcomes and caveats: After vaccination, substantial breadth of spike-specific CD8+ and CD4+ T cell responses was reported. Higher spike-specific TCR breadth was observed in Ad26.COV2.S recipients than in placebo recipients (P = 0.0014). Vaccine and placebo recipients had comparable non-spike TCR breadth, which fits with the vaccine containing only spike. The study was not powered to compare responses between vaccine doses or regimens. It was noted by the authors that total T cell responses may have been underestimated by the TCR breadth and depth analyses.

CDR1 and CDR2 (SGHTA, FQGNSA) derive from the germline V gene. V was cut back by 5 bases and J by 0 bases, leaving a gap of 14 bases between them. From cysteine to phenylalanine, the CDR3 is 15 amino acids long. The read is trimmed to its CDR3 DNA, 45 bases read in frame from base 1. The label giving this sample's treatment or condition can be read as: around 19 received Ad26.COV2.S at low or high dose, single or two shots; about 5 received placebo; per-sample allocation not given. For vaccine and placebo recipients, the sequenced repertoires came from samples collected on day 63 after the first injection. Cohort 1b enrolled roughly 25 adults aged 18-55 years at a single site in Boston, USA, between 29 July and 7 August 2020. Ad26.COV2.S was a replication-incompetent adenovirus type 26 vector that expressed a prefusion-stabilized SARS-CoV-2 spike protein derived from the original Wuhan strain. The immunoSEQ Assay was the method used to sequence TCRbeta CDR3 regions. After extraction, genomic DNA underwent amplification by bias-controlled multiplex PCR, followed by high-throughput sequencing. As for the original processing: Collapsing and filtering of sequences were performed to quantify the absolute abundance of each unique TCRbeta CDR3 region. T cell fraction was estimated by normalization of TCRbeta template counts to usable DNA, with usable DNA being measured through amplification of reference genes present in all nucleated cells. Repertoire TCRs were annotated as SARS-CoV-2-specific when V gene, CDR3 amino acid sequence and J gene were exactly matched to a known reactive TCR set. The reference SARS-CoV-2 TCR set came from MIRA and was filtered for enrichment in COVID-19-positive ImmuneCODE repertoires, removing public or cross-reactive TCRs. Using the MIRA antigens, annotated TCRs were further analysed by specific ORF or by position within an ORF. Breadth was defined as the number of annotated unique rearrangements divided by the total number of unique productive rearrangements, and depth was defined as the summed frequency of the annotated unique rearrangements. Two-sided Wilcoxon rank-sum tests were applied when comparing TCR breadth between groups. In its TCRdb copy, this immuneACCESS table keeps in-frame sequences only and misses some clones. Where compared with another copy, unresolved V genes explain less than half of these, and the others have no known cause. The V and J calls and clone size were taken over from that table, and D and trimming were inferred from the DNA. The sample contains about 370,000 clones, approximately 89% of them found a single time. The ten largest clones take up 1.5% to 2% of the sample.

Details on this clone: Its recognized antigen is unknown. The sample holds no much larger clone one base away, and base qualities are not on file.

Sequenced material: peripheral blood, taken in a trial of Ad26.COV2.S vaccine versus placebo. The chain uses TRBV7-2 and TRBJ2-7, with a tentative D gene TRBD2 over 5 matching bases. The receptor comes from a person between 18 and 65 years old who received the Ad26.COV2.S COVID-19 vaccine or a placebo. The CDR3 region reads CASSPGILSSYEQYF. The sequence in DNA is TGTGCCAGCAGCCCGGGAATATTGAGCTCCTACGAGCAGTACTTC.